One T cell receptor beta chain is described in this entry. This entry belongs to a study of blood T cell repertoires in COVID-19. Study as a whole: In each case, the material was cDNA or gDNA derived from T cells, B-cell-depleted T cells, or PBMCs.

The participants were between roughly 18 and 100 years old and came from 24 US areas. Two consecutive negative NP/OP PCR tests, clearance, or resolved symptoms defined Cohort 3 recovery. The ends were cut back, 6 bases at V and 0 bases at J, with 6 bases in the middle. The germline CDR1 and CDR2 sequences are LNHDA and SQIVND (reference sequence). The CDR3 sequence is 13 residues long. The protocol was immunoSEQ multiplex PCR, while the TCRdb copy is restricted to in-frame clones and leaves out a portion. The sample carries 350,000 to 550,000 clones, 80% to 90% recorded once. This clonotype originated in a man aged 25 to 45 who had recovered from COVID-19. V gene TRBV19 combines with J gene TRBJ2-1; no firm D call. The specimen was PBMCs or T cells enriched from blood (not recorded which). The CDR3 bases are TGTGCCAGTAGCCGAGTCTCCTACAATGAGCAGTTCTTC. It encodes CASSRVSYNEQFF.